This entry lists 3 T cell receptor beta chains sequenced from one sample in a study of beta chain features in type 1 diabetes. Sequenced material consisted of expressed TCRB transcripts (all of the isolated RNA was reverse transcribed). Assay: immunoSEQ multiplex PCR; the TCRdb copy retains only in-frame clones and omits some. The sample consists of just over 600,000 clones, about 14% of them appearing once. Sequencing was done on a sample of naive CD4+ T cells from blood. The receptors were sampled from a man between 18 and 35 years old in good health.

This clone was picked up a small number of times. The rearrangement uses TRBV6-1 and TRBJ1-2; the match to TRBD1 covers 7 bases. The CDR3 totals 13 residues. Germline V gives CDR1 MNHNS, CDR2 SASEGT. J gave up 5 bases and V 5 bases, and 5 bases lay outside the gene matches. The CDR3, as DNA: TGTGCCAGCAGTCTGACAGGGATGTATGGCTACACCTTC. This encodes CASSLTGMYGYTF.

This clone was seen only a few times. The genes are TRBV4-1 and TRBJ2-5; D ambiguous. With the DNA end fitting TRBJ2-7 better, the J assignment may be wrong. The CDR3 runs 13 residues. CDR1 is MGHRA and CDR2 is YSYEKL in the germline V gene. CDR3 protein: CASSHVGRGEQYF. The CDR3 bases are TGCGCCAGCAGCCATGTGGGCCGTGGCGAGCAGTACTTC.

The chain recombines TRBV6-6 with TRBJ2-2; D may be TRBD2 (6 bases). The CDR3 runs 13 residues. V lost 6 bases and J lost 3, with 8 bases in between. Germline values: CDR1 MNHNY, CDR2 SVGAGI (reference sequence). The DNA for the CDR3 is TGTGCCAGCAGCGGGAGATACACCGGGGAGCTGTTTTTT. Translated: CASSGRYTGELFF.